This TCR beta chain comes out of a study of shared clonotypes between healthy human individuals. The length of the CDR3 is 15 residues. Germline V gene lookup returns CDR1 LGHNA and CDR2 YSLEER. The V and J ends lost 0 bases and 1 base respectively, with 7 bases between them. Data came from immunoSEQ multiplex PCR; TCRdb stores just in-frame clones and leaves some out. Altogether about 95,000 clones are present, 67% being singletons, with the ten largest covering over 35%. Source material: memory CD8+ T cells sorted from blood. Subset indicated: CD45RO+ cells pooled with CCR7-negative TemRA cells. The clonotype comes from a man between 25 and 39 years old in good health. The rearrangement links TRBV4-3 to TRBJ2-1; D might be TRBD2 (6 bases). Here the CDR3 DNA reads TGCGCCAGCAGCCAAGAACTAGCTTCCTACAATGAGCAGTTCTTC. Translation: CASSQELASYNEQFF.